This TCR beta chain was found in a study of T cell repertoires in aging, cancer and after chemotherapy. At the level of the study: Donors were grouped into six age bands spanning 30 or younger through 70 or older. The full dataset contained around 10 million TCR reads. Notes on the study in general: These repertoire data do not allow conclusions about immunological memory after chemotherapy. Median generation probability rose over the chemotherapy interval in each cancer cohort, suggesting rebound thymic output.

The template was genomic DNA from peripheral blood, not RNA. This clonotype was counted only a few times. Antigen specificity is unknown. Trimming removed 3 bases from V and 0 bases from J, with 7 bases in between. Per the germline V gene, CDR1 is SGHNT and CDR2 is YYREEE (reference sequence). CDR3 length: 14 residues. Multiplex touch-down PCR with TRB-A/B primers amplified rearranged V-D-J TRB sequences. TCRdb reprocessed the multiplex PCR reads with MiXCR, giving one entry per CDR3 protein. The sample lists roughly 9,300 distinct CDR3 sequences; around 44% were seen once. Specimen: blood. The chain recombines TRBV5-4 with TRBJ1-3, with D possibly matching TRBD1 (5 bases). The receptor was derived from a human donor in good health. The CDR3 reads CASSWDVSGNTIYF. CDR3 in DNA: TGTGCCAGCAGCTGGGACGTCTCTGGAAACACCATATATTTT.